This TCR beta chain was identified during a study of blood T cell repertoires in COVID-19. Study-level information: From the United States, Italy and Spain came samples of acute and convalescent COVID-19. T cells, B-cell-depleted T cells, or PBMCs provided the cDNA or gDNA that served as material.

There are 17 residues in the CDR3. The V end lost 0 bases, the J end lost 0 bases, and 10 bases lay between the germline ends. Germline assignment: CDR1 SGHRS and CDR2 YFSETQ. Per the study methods: Estimation of nucleated cell counts relied on the amplification of reference gene primers. Assay used: immunoSEQ multiplex PCR; TCRdb lists only in-frame clones, some missing. D and trimming were read from the DNA, whereas the V and J calls and clone size are those reported in that table. Counted here are about 120,000 clones, roughly 80% occurring once; the ten biggest clones make up around 5.5%. The sample consisted of peripheral blood. The rearrangement links TRBV5-1 to TRBJ2-6; no clear D. The TCR was taken from a man in his fifties or sixties with acute or convalescent COVID-19. As DNA, the CDR3 is TGCGCCAGCAGCTTGGTCGGTGAAAACTCTGGGGCCAACGTCCTGACTTTC. Translating it yields CASSLVGENSGANVLTF. Supplemented by reference TRBV5-1 and TRBJ2-6, the full variable domain reads KAGVTQTPRYLIKTRGQQVTLSCSPISGHRSVSWYQQTPGQGLQFLFEYFSETQRNKGNFPGRFSGRQFSNSRSEMNVSTLELGDSALYLCASSLVGENSGANVLTFGAGSRLTVL.